These 30 T cell receptor beta chains were all obtained from the same sample, sequenced in a study of shared clonotypes between healthy human individuals (dated by TCRdb to the early 2020s). The receptor library was made with the immunoSEQ multiplex PCR assay. Here the immuneACCESS table is served through TCRdb, limited to in-frame sequences with V and J called. Missing clones are a known gap in these copies; in checked studies unresolved V genes cover under half, and the rest lacks a known reason. Here the sample has some 1.4 million clones; roughly 97% occur a single time. Over 1% of the sample is taken by the ten largest. Sequenced input: naive CD4+ T cells sorted from blood. Per the publication, the cell subset or site label means: CD45RA+ positively selected. The receptors originated from a young man in good health.

The CDR3 nucleotides read TGTGCCAGCAGTGAAGTTGCGCGGGCCACTGAAGCTTTCTTT. Translation gives CASSEVARATEAFF. The J gene is TRBJ1-1, the V gene TRBV6-1; no reliable D call. The V gene's germline CDR1 is MNHNS and CDR2 SASEGT. Trimming stripped 1 base from V and 4 bases from J, with 10 bases between. The length of the CDR3 is 14 residues.

The chain couples TRBV7-9 to TRBJ2-2; D is possibly TRBD1 (5 bases). Trimming cost V 3 bases and J 3 bases, with 8 bases left between them. This CDR3 has 14 amino acids. CDR1 and CDR2 from the germline V gene are SEHNR and FQNEAQ (reference sequence). The CDR3 region is CASSFPRDTGELFF. The DNA of the CDR3 is TGTGCCAGCAGCTTTCCCAGGGACACCGGGGAGCTGTTTTTT.

The rearrangement links TRBV2 to TRBJ1-5; D gene unclear. This CDR3 is built from 14 residues. Trimming took 9 bases from V and 5 from J, leaving 17 bases between them. CDR1 is SNHLY and CDR2 is FYNNEI in the germline V gene. The CDR3 is CASSEGLLDQPQHF. CDR3 sequence (DNA): TGTGCCAGTTCCGAGGGTCTGCTAGATCAGCCCCAGCATTTT.

The chain is built from TRBV23-1 and TRBJ1-2; perhaps TRBD1 as D (6 bases). TRBV23-1 is classed as an ORF, of uncertain function. The CDR3 consists of 13 residues. Between the trimmed V and J ends, which lost 8 bases and 6 bases, there was a span of 16 bases. CDR3 in amino acids: CASGQQREDGYTF. Here the CDR3 DNA reads TGCGCCAGCGGACAGCAGAGAGAGGATGGCTACACCTTC.

The chain employs TRBV2 and TRBJ1-2, with TRBD1 matching 7 bases. The CDR3 consists of 20 residues. V lost 6 bases, J lost 5 bases, and 27 bases stayed unmatched. Germline V CDR1 and CDR2: SNHLY, FYNNEI. CDR3 region: CASSIPIGDSRHFRPYGYTF. The DNA of the CDR3 is TGTGCCAGCAGCATCCCCATCGGGGACAGCCGACATTTTCGGCCGTATGGCTACACCTTC.

In its sample, this clone was seen once. The rearrangement uses TRBV7-6 and TRBJ2-3; 14 bases align to TRBD2. Per germline, CDR1 SGHVS and CDR2 FNYEAQ. The CDR3 covers 19 residues. The J segment lost 4 bases and the V segment lost 4 bases, leaving 13 bases of the junction unmatched. The CDR3 protein is CASSWGGKGLAGGSDTQYF. The CDR3, as DNA: TGTGCCAGCAGCTGGGGGGGGAAAGGACTAGCGGGAGGATCAGATACGCAGTATTTT.

The gene calls are TRBV5-1 and TRBJ1-5, with 7 bases matching TRBD1. V lost 2 bases to trimming and J lost 4 bases; unmatched junction nucleotides: 3. The length of the CDR3 is 14 residues. The germline gives CDR1 SGHRS, CDR2 YFSETQ. CDR3 coding DNA: TGCGCCAGCAGCTTCGGGACAGAGAATCAGCCCCAGCATTTT. It codes for CASSFGTENQPQHF.

The chain is built from TRBV6-5 and TRBJ2-7; 8 positions match TRBD2. The CDR3 runs 15 residues. CDR1 MNHEY and CDR2 SVGAGI come from the germline V gene. Trimming took 0 bases from V and 4 from J; bases not matched to a gene: 5. CDR3 in amino acids: CASSYSRLARYEQYF. CDR3 nucleotide sequence: TGTGCCAGCAGTTACTCGAGACTAGCGAGGTACGAGCAGTACTTC.

The V and J genes are TRBV10-1 and TRBJ2-7, with 12 bases fitting TRBD1. J gave up 5 bases and V 6 bases, and 5 bases lay outside the gene matches. Germline V gene data show CDR1 as WNHNN and CDR2 as SYGVQD (reference sequence). The CDR3 length is 14 residues. DNA for the CDR3: TGCGCCAGCAGACCGGGACAGGGGGCGGACGAGCAGTACTTC. Amino acid sequence: CASRPGQGADEQYF.

V usage is TRBV28 and J usage is TRBJ2-7; D gene ambiguous. The CDR3 contains 14 residues. Trimming cost V 4 bases and J 0 bases, with 10 bases left between them. The germline CDR1 and CDR2 sequences are MDHEN and SYDVKM. CDR3 nucleotides: TGTGCCAGCAGTTCCTCGAGACCCTCCTACGAGCAGTACTTC. Its translation is CASSSSRPSYEQYF. The full variable domain, rest sourced from reference TRBV28 and TRBJ2-7, is DVKVTQSSRYLVKRTGEKVFLECVQDMDHENMFWYRQDPGLGLRLIYFSYDVKMKEKGDIPEGYSVSREKKERFSLILESASTNQTSMYLCASSSSRPSYEQYFGPGTRLTVT.

The V and J genes are TRBV7-3 and TRBJ2-6, with 11 bases lining up with TRBD2. Germline values: CDR1 SGHTA, CDR2 FQGTGA. The CDR3 has 20 residues. The V segment lost 2 bases and the J segment 0 bases; nucleotides outside the gene matches: 9. CDR3 nucleotides: TGTGCCAGCAGCTTAGGCCCCCCGGGACTAGCGGACTCTGGGGCCAACGTCCTGACTTTC. Amino acids: CASSLGPPGLADSGANVLTF.

This clone appeared a single time. The rearrangement joins TRBV5-1 to TRBJ2-1, with TRBD1 matching 9 bases. The CDR3 loop spans 13 amino acids. V lost 4 bases to trimming and J lost 8 bases; unmatched junction nucleotides: 4. CDR1 is SGHRS, CDR2 YFSETQ, per germline. The CDR3 nucleotides read TGCGCCAGCAGCGTTGGGACAGGGTATGAGCAGTTCTTC. Amino acid sequence: CASSVGTGYEQFF.

The rearrangement links TRBV5-1 to TRBJ1-2; 8 bases are a match to TRBD1. The CDR3 has 15 amino acids. Trimming at V came to 1 base and at J to 1 base, leaving 3 bases not matched to a gene. Germline assignment: CDR1 SGHRS and CDR2 YFSETQ. The CDR3 is CASSLRQGNNYGYTF. In DNA, the CDR3 is TGCGCCAGCAGCTTGAGACAGGGGAATAACTATGGCTACACCTTC. Complete variable domain (other parts from reference TRBV5-1 and TRBJ1-2): KAGVTQTPRYLIKTRGQQVTLSCSPISGHRSVSWYQQTPGQGLQFLFEYFSETQRNKGNFPGRFSGRQFSNSRSEMNVSTLELGDSALYLCASSLRQGNNYGYTFGSGTRLTVV.

As regards this clone: Other nucleotide sequences in the sample specify the same CDR3. The chain has TRBV28 and TRBJ2-3; no firm D call. V was pared by 10 bases and J by 4 bases, with 12 bases between. The CDR3 extends over 12 amino acids. Germline V CDR1 and CDR2: MDHEN, SYDVKM. The chain's CDR3 is CATSTPADTQYF. The CDR3 nucleotides read TGTGCCACCTCCACCCCCGCAGATACGCAGTATTTT.

The chain recombines TRBV6-1 with TRBJ1-2; maybe TRBD1 (5 bases). Germline CDR1 is MNHNS and CDR2 is SASEGT. The germline V and J ends were trimmed by 2 bases and 7 bases, with 23 bases remaining between them. This CDR3 has 17 residues. CDR3 DNA sequence: TGTGCCAGCAGTGAATTCAGGGTAGACAGCAACTTCGGTGGCTACACCTTC. It translates to CASSEFRVDSNFGGYTF.

As regards this clone: The sample holds other DNA sequences that translate to the same CDR3. The chain is built from TRBV5-1 and TRBJ2-7; no firm D call. Trimming cost V 0 bases and J 4 bases, with 11 bases left between them. Germline CDR1 is SGHRS and CDR2 is YFSETQ. The CDR3 totals 14 residues. CDR3 bases: TGCGCCAGCAGCTTGGCCGGAGATGGTTACGAGCAGTACTTC. Protein sequence: CASSLAGDGYEQYF.

This clone was observed once. J is TRBJ2-5 and V is TRBV28; D remains ambiguous. Germline CDR1 and CDR2: MDHEN and SYDVKM. This CDR3 spans 14 amino acids. The ends were cut back, 6 bases at V and 4 bases at J, with 15 bases in the middle. The DNA of the CDR3 is TGTGCCAGCAGCCGGTGGGCCCTGGGAGAGACCCAGTACTTC. Its translation is CASSRWALGETQYF.

This chain connects TRBV29-1 to TRBJ2-4, with 8 nucleotides matching TRBD2. The CDR3 contains 20 residues. Per germline, CDR1 SQVTM and CDR2 ANQGSEA. Trimming cost V 5 bases and J 7 bases; bases outside gene matches: 28. CDR3 in DNA: TGCAGCGTTTGGTCCAACGAACCGCCCATCGGGGGGGACCCGAGGAACATTCAGTACTTC. It yields the protein CSVWSNEPPIGGDPRNIQYF.

The chain carries TRBV19 and TRBJ1-2, with TRBD1 matching 9 bases. The trim removed 4 bases at V and 2 bases at J, leaving 8 bases unmatched. The length of the CDR3 is 16 residues. The V gene's germline CDR1 is LNHDA and CDR2 SQIVND (reference sequence). The DNA for the CDR3 is TGTGCCAGTAGTACAAGGACAGGGGCGCAGAACTATGGCTACACCTTC. Its translation is CASSTRTGAQNYGYTF. Complete variable domain (other parts from reference TRBV19 and TRBJ1-2): DGGITQSPKYLFRKEGQNVTLSCEQNLNHDAMYWYRQDPGQGLRLIYYSQIVNDFQKGDIAEGYSVSREKKESFPLTVTSAQKNPTAFYLCASSTRTGAQNYGYTFGSGTRLTVV.

The chain couples TRBV14 to TRBJ2-7, with no clear D. Germline V CDR1 and CDR2: SGHDN, FVKESK. There are 16 residues in the CDR3. V was trimmed by 1 base and J by 6 bases, leaving 19 bases between them. CDR3 bases: TGTGCCAGCAGCCAAGCCTTCGGGCTAGGGAATATCGAGCAGTACTTC. Its protein is CASSQAFGLGNIEQYF.

V and J are TRBV6-1 and TRBJ1-3; no clear D. Trimming stripped 1 base from V and 10 bases from J, with 11 bases between. The CDR3 runs 13 residues. Germline V gene data show CDR1 as MNHNS and CDR2 as SASEGT. The CDR3 loop is CASSEGRSRTIYF. The CDR3 DNA reads TGTGCCAGCAGTGAAGGGAGGTCCCGGACCATATATTTT.

This sequence joins TRBV5-4 and TRBJ2-1; 9 bases map to TRBD1. J lost 12 bases, V lost 0 bases, and 10 bases had no gene match. CDR1 and CDR2 (germline): SGHNT, YYREEE (reference sequence). CDR3 length: 15 residues. The CDR3 sequence: CASSLVGQGPQGQFF. In nucleotides, the CDR3 is TGTGCCAGCAGCTTGGTGGGACAGGGACCCCAGGGGCAGTTCTTC.

On this clone: The germline gene is not matched at one end of the junction; a read error may be the cause. The V gene is TRBV14, the J gene TRBJ2-2; TRBD2 might be the D (6 bases). The germline CDR1 and CDR2 sequences are SGHDN and FVKESK. The CDR3 runs 17 residues. The DNA for the CDR3 is TGTGCCAGCGGCCAACGCGGAGGGACTGGGGAAACCGGGGAGCTGTTTTTT. Its translation: CASGQRGGTGETGELFF.

The V and J genes are TRBV20-1 and TRBJ2-3; tentatively, D is TRBD1 or TRBD2 (5 bases each). This CDR3 has 11 amino acids. From germline, CDR1 is DFQATT and CDR2 SNEGSKA (reference sequence). The V and J ends lost 7 bases and 4 bases respectively, with 9 bases between them. CDR3 amino acids: CSVGDPDTQYF. The CDR3, as DNA: TGCAGTGTGGGGGATCCAGATACGCAGTATTTT.

The chain has TRBV7-8 and TRBJ1-1, with D possibly being TRBD1 (5 bases). Germline assignment: CDR1 SGHVS and CDR2 FQNEAQ. This CDR3 is 17 amino acids long. Trimming pared 6 bases from V and 3 bases from J, leaving 23 bases between. The CDR3 bases are TGTGCCAGCAGTTATATCCGGGACCGTAATATCTACACTGAAGCTTTCTTT. It codes for CASSYIRDRNIYTEAFF.

The rearrangement uses TRBV18 and TRBJ2-5, with 8 nucleotides matching TRBD2. This CDR3 region has 16 residues. Per germline, CDR1 KGHSH and CDR2 LQKENI. J was trimmed by 4 bases and V by 6 bases; bases with no gene match: 13. CDR3 protein: CASSQFVVAGSETQYF. The CDR3 DNA reads as TGTGCCAGCTCTCAATTCGTGGTAGCGGGATCAGAGACCCAGTACTTC.

The chain employs TRBV7-8 and TRBJ2-3, with no clear D. The CDR3 is 15 residues long. CDR1 and CDR2 from the germline V gene are SGHVS and FQNEAQ. The V gene lost 5 bases and the J gene lost 4 bases, with 16 bases spanning the gap. CDR3 sequence: CASSLETPWSDTQYF. CDR3 bases: TGTGCCAGCAGCCTCGAAACACCATGGTCAGATACGCAGTATTTT.

The rearrangement uses TRBV10-1 and TRBJ2-1, with D perhaps assigned TRBD1 or TRBD2 (7 bases each). The V end lost 4 bases, the J end lost 8 bases, and 12 bases lay between the germline ends. The germline CDR1 and CDR2 sequences are WNHNN and SYGVQD (reference sequence). This CDR3 is built from 13 residues. CDR3 nucleotides: TGCGCCAGCAGTGCCCAGGGGGGGGATGAGCAGTTCTTC. Its protein is CASSAQGGDEQFF.

The DNA of the CDR3 is TGCGCCAGCACTCTGACGGACGTAAGGAACACTGAAGCTTTCTTT. This translates into CASTLTDVRNTEAFF. The chain employs TRBV5-1 and TRBJ1-1; D gene unclear. CDR3 length: 15 residues. Germline lookup yields CDR1 SGHRS and CDR2 YFSETQ. Trimming took 6 bases from V and 1 from J, leaving 16 bases between them.

The chain links TRBV6-5 to TRBJ2-1; 7 nucleotides match TRBD2. Germline loops: CDR1 MNHEY, CDR2 SVGAGI. This CDR3 has 13 residues. Trimming cost V 6 bases and J 5 bases; bases outside gene matches: 4. The CDR3: CASRSSGDNEQFF. In DNA form, the CDR3 reads TGTGCCAGCAGGTCTAGCGGCGACAATGAGCAGTTCTTC.